The clone carrying this T cell receptor (beta chain) was detected a few times. As yet, its antigen is unknown. The sample belongs to a study of T cells after yellow fever vaccination. As for the study in general: Any fraction with a low cell number was prepared using SMART-Seq v4 Ultra Low Input.

Looked up from germline, CDR1 is SGHTA and CDR2 is FQGNSA. There are 14 residues in the CDR3. Trimming removed 2 bases at V and 6 bases at J, with 10 bases between. Overall study results and limits: Highly abundant clonotypes carried over from the bulk population could end up in FACS-sorted repertoires as contaminants. The secondary T-cell response peaked on day 5, not day 15, but was weaker.

Universal primer sites and UMIs were introduced during 5'RACE template-switching synthesis of TCR cDNA. Each CDR3 protein is one row after TCRdb ran MiXCR on the 5' RACE reads. The sample contains 350,000 or so distinct CDR3 sequences, about 8.3% of which appear only once. The source material was PBMCs, sampled around 45 days after the first yellow fever vaccination. The TCR originated in a man in his late teens or twenties who received the YFV17D yellow fever vaccine. This chain links TRBV7-2 with TRBJ1-4; D uncertain. The CDR3 nucleotides are TGTGCCAGCAGCTTAATGGGAACGGATGAAAAACTGTTTTTT. It specifies CASSLMGTDEKLFF.